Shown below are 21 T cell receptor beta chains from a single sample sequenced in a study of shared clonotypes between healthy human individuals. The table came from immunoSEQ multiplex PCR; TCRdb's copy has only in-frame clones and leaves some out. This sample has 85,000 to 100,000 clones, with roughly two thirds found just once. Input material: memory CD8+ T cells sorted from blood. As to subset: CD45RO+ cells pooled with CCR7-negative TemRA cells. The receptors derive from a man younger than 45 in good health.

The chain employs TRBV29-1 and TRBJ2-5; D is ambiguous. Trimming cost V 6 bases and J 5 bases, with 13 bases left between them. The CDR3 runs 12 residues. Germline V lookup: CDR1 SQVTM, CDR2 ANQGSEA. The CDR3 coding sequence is TGCAGCGTGGGGATTGGCGGCGAGACCCAGTACTTC. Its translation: CSVGIGGETQYF.

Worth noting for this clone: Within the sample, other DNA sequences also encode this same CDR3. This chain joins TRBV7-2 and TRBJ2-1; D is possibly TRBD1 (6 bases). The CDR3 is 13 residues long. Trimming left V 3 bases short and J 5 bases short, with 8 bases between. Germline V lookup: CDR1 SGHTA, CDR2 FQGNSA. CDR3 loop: CASSLGHNNEQFF. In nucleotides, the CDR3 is TGTGCCAGCAGCTTGGGACACAACAATGAGCAGTTCTTC.

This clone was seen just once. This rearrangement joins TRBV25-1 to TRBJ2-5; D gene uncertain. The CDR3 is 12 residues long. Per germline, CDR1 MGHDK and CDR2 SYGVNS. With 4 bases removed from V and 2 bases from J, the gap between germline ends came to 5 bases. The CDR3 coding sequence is TGTGCCAGCAGTGTTGAACAAGAGACCCAGTACTTC. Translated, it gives CASSVEQETQYF. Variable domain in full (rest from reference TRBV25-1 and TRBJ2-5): EADIYQTPRYLVIGTGKKITLECSQTMGHDKMYWYQQDPGMELHLIHYSYGVNSTEKGDLSSESTVSRIRTEHFPLTLESARPSHTSQYLCASSVEQETQYFGPGTRLLVL.

CDR3 in amino acids: CASSSRGRETQYF. As DNA, the CDR3 is TGTGCCAGCAGCTCCAGGGGGCGAGAGACCCAGTACTTC. The chain has TRBV6-4 and TRBJ2-5, with TRBD1 matching 8 bases. CDR1 is MRHNA, CDR2 SNTAGT, per germline. The CDR3 has 13 residues. With 6 bases clipped from V and 4 bases from J, the junction kept 4 bases outside the gene matches.

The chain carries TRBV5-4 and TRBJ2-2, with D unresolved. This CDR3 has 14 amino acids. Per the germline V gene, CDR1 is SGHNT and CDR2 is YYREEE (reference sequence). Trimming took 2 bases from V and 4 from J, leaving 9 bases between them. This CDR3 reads CASSFSDFTGELFF. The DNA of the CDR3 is TGTGCCAGCAGCTTTTCCGATTTCACCGGGGAGCTGTTTTTT.

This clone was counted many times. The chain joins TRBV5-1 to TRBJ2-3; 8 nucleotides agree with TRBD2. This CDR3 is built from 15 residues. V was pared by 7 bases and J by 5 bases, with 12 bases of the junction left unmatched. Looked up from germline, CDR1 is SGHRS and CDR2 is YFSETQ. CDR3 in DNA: TGCGCCAGCTGCTCAAGCGGGAGAGTGGAAGATACGCAGTATTTT. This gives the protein CASCSSGRVEDTQYF.

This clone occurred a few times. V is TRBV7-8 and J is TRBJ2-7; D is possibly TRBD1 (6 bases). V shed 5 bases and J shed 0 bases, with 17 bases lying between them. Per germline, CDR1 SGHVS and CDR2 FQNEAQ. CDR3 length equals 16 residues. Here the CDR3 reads CASSRPRDRNSYEQYF. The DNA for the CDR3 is TGTGCCAGCAGCCGACCTCGCGACAGGAACTCCTACGAGCAGTACTTC.

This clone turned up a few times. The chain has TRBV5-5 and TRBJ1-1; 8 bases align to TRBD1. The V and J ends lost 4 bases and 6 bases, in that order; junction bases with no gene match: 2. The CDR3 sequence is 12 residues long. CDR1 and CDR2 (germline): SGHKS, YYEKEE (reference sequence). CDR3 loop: CASSPGGPEAFF. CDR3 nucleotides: TGTGCCAGCAGCCCAGGGGGCCCTGAAGCTTTCTTT.

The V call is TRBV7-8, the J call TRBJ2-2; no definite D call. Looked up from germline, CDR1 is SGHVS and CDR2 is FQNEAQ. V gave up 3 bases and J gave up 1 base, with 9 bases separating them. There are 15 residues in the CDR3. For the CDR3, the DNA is TGTGCCAGCAGCTTTTTAGGCGAGAACACCGGGGAGCTGTTTTTT. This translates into CASSFLGENTGELFF.

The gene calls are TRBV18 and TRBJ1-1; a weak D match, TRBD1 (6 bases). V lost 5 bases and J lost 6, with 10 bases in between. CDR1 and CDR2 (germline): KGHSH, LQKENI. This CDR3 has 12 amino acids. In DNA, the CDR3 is TGTGCCAGCTCAGACAACAGGGCTGAAGCTTTCTTT. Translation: CASSDNRAEAFF.

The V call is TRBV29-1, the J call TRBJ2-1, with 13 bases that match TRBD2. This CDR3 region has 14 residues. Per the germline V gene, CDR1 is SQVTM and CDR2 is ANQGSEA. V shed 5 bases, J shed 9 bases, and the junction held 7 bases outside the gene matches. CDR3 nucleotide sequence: TGCAGCGTTCGAGGACTAGCGGGAGCACCTGAGCAGTTCTTC. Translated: CSVRGLAGAPEQFF.

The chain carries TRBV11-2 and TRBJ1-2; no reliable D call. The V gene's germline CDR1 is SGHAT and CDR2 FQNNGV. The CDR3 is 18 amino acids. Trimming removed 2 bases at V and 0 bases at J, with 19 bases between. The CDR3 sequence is CASSLLSTGDSANYGYTF. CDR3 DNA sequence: TGTGCCAGCAGCTTATTGTCGACGGGAGATTCCGCTAACTATGGCTACACCTTC.

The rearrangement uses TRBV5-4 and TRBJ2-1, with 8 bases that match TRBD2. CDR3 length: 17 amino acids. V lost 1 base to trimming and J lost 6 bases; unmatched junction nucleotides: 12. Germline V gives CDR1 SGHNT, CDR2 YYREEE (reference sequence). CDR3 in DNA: TGTGCCAGCAGCTTGACCTGGACTAGCCGGGTCGTCAATGAGCAGTTCTTC. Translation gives CASSLTWTSRVVNEQFF.

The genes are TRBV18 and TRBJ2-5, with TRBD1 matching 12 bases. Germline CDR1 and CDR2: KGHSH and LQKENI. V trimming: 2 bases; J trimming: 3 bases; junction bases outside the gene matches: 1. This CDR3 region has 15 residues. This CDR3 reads CASSPGTGGEETQYF. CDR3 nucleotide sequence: TGTGCCAGCTCACCAGGGACAGGGGGCGAAGAGACCCAGTACTTC.

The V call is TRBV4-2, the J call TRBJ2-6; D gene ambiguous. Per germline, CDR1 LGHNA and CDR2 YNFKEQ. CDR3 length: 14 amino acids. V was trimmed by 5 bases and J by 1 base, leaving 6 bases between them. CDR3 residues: CASSLESGANVLTF. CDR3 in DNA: TGTGCCAGCAGCTTAGAGTCTGGGGCCAACGTCCTGACTTTC.

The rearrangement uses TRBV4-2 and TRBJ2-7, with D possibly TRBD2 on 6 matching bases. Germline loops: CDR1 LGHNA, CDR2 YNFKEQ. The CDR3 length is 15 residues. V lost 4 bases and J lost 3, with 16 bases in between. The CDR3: CASSRRGGSGYEQYF. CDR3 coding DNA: TGTGCCAGCAGCCGGAGAGGTGGTAGCGGCTACGAGCAGTACTTC.

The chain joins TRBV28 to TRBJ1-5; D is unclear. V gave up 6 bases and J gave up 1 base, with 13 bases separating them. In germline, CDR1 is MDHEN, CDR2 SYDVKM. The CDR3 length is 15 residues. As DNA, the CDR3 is TGTGCCAGCAGCCGTCGAGGGTACAGCAATCAGCCCCAGCATTTT. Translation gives CASSRRGYSNQPQHF. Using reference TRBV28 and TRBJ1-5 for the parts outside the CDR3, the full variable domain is DVKVTQSSRYLVKRTGEKVFLECVQDMDHENMFWYRQDPGLGLRLIYFSYDVKMKEKGDIPEGYSVSREKKERFSLILESASTNQTSMYLCASSRRGYSNQPQHFGDGTRLSIL.

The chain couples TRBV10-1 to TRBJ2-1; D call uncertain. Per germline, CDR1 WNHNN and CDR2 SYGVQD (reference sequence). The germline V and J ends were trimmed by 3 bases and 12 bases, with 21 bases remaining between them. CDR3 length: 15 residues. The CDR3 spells CASSEKGLILGGQFF. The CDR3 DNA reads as TGCGCCAGCAGTGAAAAAGGGTTGATCCTAGGCGGGCAGTTCTTC.

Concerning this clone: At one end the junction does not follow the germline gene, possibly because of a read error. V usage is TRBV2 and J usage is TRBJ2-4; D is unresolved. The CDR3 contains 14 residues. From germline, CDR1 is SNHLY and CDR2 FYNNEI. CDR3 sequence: CASSGGLGKDIQYF. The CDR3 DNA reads TGTGCCAGCAGTGGTGGCCTCGGCAAAGACATTCAGTACTTC.

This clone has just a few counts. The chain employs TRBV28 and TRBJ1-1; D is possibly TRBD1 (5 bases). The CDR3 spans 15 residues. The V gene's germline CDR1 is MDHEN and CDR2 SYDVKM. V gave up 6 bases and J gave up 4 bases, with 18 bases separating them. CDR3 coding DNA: TGTGCCAGCAGACGTACTAGTAGGGGCCGCACTGAAGCTTTCTTT. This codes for CASRRTSRGRTEAFF.

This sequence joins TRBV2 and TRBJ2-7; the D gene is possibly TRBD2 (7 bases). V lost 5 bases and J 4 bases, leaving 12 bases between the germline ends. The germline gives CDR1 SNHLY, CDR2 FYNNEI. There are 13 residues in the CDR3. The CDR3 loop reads CASSRGGIYEQYF. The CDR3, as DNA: TGTGCCAGCAGTAGGGGGGGTATTTACGAGCAGTACTTC.